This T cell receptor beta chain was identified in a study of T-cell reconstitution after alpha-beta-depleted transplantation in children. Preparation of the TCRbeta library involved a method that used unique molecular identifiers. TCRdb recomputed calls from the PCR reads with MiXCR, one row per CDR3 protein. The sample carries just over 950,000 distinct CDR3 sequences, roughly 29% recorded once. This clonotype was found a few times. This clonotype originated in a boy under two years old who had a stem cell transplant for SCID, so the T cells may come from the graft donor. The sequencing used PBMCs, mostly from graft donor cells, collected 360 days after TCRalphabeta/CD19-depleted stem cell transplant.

DNA for the CDR3: TGTGCCAGCAGCGGAAGGGGTAGCTCGACTGAAGCTTTCTTT. Protein product: CASSGRGSSTEAFF. This chain uses TRBV7-9 with TRBJ1-1; perhaps TRBD1 as D (5 bases). The CDR3 extends over 14 amino acids. In germline, CDR1 is SEHNR, CDR2 FQNEAQ (reference sequence). Trimming stripped 5 bases from V and 5 bases from J, with 15 bases between.